The 8 T cell receptor beta chains below were found in one sample sequenced in a study of blood T cell repertoires in COVID-19. The repertoire was sequenced with immunoSEQ multiplex PCR; TCRdb's copy has only in-frame clones and lacks some. The sample contains 150,000 to 200,000 clones, around 80% of which appear only once. Sequenced: PBMCs or T cells enriched from blood (not recorded which). The origin of the receptors is a man aged 45-65 years who had recovered from COVID-19.

The chain combines TRBV5-1 with TRBJ2-7, with 8 nucleotides matching TRBD1. The CDR3 sequence is 13 residues long. Germline CDR1 reads SGHRS; CDR2 reads YFSETQ. Trimming removed 4 bases from V and 5 bases from J; junction bases left unmatched: 5. This chain's CDR3 is CASSTDRGHEQYF. CDR3 DNA: TGCGCCAGCAGCACCGACAGGGGCCACGAGCAGTACTTC.

The J gene is TRBJ1-3, the V gene TRBV5-1; no clear D gene. CDR3 length equals 15 residues. Germline V gene sequence: CDR1 SGHRS, CDR2 YFSETQ. V shed 0 bases and J shed 0 bases, with 7 bases lying between them. The CDR3 is CASSLDVGSGNTIYF. The CDR3, as DNA: TGCGCCAGCAGCTTGGACGTCGGCTCTGGAAACACCATATATTTT.

The genes are TRBV7-2 and TRBJ2-5; 10 positions agree with TRBD1. This CDR3 region has 15 residues. Germline assignment: CDR1 SGHTA and CDR2 FQGNSA. With 3 bases clipped from V and 5 bases from J, the junction kept 6 bases outside the gene matches. This chain's CDR3 is CASSFDRGPGETQYF. DNA of the CDR3: TGTGCCAGCAGCTTCGACAGGGGGCCCGGGGAGACCCAGTACTTC.

This chain links TRBV2 with TRBJ2-3; D is undetermined. The CDR3 runs 12 residues. Trimming took off 5 bases at V and 1 base at J, with 4 bases between the two ends. Germline V gives CDR1 SNHLY, CDR2 FYNNEI. Written as DNA, the CDR3 is TGTGCCAGCAGTCGGGGCACAGATACGCAGTATTTT. Its translation: CASSRGTDTQYF.

The rearrangement joins TRBV19 to TRBJ1-5; weak D call: TRBD1 (5 bases). CDR1 and CDR2 (germline): LNHDA, SQIVND (reference sequence). Trimming shortened V by 4 bases and J by 2 bases, and 21 bases separated the two germline ends. The CDR3 consists of 18 residues. The CDR3, as DNA: TGTGCCAGTAGTACCATTCATTCAGGGAATACCCGCAATCAGCCCCAGCATTTT. Amino acid sequence: CASSTIHSGNTRNQPQHF.

V is TRBV18 and J is TRBJ1-2, with 12 bases lining up with TRBD1. CDR1 and CDR2 (germline): KGHSH, LQKENI. CDR3 length: 16 amino acids. Losses at the gene ends were 0 bases for V and 7 bases for J; bases not matched to a gene: 6. The CDR3 spells CASSPPAGTGGFGYTF. In nucleotides, the CDR3 is TGTGCCAGCTCACCACCGGCCGGGACAGGGGGCTTTGGCTACACCTTC.

The chain recombines TRBV28 with TRBJ2-6; the D gene is possibly TRBD2 (5 bases). The germline V gene has CDR1 MDHEN and CDR2 SYDVKM. CDR3 size: 17 residues. V lost 4 bases and J lost 4, with 17 bases in between. The CDR3 bases are TGTGCCAGCAGTTCCTCCGGGATAGCCACGGGGGCCAACGTCCTGACTTTC. Translating it yields CASSSSGIATGANVLTF.

J is TRBJ1-1 and V is TRBV12-3 or TRBV12-4; D call uncertain. This CDR3 spans 12 amino acids. Trimming took 8 bases from V and 3 from J, leaving 10 bases between them. CDR3 in amino acids: CASGARDTEAFF. The CDR3 nucleotides are TGTGCCAGCGGTGCGAGGGACACTGAAGCTTTCTTT.